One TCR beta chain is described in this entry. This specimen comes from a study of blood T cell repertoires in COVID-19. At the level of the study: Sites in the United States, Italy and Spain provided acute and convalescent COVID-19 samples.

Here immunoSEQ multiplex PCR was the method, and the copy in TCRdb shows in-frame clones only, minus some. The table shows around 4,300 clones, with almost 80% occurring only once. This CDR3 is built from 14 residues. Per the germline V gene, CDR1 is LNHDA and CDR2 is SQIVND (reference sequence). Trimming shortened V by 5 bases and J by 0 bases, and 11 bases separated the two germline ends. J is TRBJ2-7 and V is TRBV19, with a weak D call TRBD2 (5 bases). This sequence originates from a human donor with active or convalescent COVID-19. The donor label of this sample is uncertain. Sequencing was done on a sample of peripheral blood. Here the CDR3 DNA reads TGTGCCAGTAGTTCATGGGGAGTCTCCTACGAGCAGTACTTC. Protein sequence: CASSSWGVSYEQYF.